This T cell receptor beta chain appears in the sequencing data of a study of OX40 agonist ivuxolimab in advanced cancers. V dropped 4 bases and J dropped 13 bases, with 14 bases sitting between them. Germline-derived CDR1 and CDR2 are SEHNR and FQNEAQ (reference sequence). This CDR3 comprises 13 residues. TCRdb keeps only in-frame clones here, not all; method: immunoSEQ multiplex PCR. The table includes under 70,000 clones, roughly nine tenths detected once. The clonotype comes from an adult with an advanced solid tumor such as melanoma, head and neck, liver or kidney cancer. This rearrangement joins TRBV7-9 to TRBJ1-6, with D hard to call. Sequences were derived from CD4+ or CD8+ T cells sorted from blood, sampled in a trial of the OX40 agonist ivuxolimab. The DNA for the CDR3 is TGTGCCAGCAGCTCGGAGGAGGGTTCCCCCCTCCACTTT. Translated, it gives CASSSEEGSPLHF.